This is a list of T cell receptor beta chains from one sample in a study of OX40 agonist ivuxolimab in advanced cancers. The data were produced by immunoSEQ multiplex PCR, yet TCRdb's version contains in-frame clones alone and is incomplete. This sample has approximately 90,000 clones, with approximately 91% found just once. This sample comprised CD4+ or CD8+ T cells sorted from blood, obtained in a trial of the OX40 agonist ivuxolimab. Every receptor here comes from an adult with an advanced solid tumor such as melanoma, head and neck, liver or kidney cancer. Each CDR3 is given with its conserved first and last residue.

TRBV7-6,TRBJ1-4,CASSLARPGQGGKLFF
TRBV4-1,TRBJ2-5,CASSQGLVRETQYF
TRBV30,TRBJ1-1,CAWSGMDRGEGAEAFF
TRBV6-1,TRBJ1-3,CASSEVIGLSSGNTIYF
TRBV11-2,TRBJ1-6,CASSSIRGPGNSPLHF
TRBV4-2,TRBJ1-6,CASSQDLGAVSPLHF
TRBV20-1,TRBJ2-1,CSARYRDEQFF
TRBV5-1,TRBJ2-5,CASRQQGLTETQYF
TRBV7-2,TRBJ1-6,CATNRDKNSYNSPLHF
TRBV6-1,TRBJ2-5,CASSGTGGVETQYF
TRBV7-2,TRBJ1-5,CASSLELSRSNQPQHF
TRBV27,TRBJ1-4,CATPHGGAREKLFF
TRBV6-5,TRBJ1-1,CASRRTGMNTEAFF
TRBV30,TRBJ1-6,CAWSAQGNSPLHF
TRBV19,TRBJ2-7,CASSPSGGGSYEQYF
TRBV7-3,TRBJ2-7,CASSSSGGVTYEQYF
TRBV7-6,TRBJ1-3,CASRSGQGGNTIYF
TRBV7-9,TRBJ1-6,CASSYLGPGGQGKNSPLHF
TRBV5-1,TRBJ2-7,CASSLDSGGDEQYF
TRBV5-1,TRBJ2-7,CASSLADDSRNEQYF
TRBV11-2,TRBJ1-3,CASSSRDSFRNTIYF
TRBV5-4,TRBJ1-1,CASSLAGLQAFF
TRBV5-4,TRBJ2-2,CASSRTSGGPGELFF
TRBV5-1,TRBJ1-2,CASSLDGVPYGYTF
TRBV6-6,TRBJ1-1,CASSFRGSDTEAFF
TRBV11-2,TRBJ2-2,CASSLGTSTGELFF
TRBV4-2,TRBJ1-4,CASSQDRVGKLFF
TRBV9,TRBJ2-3,CASSVVGGAGDTQYF
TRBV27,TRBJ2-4,CASGGRAKNIQYF
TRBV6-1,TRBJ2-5,CASLRGGQETQYF
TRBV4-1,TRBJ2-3,CASSQVGKAVGADTQYF
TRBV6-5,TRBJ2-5,CASSHGRTGEETQYF
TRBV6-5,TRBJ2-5,CASSYSEVGETQYF
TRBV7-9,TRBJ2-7,CASSRRDSLDEQYF
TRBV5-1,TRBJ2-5,CASSLAPAWGETQYF
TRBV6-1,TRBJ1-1,CASSVYSGATEAFF
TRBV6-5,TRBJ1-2,CASSGETVSGGYTF
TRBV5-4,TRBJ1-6,CASSLEGRDYNSPLHF
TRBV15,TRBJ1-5,CATSRAARLNQPQHF
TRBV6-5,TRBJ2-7,CASLSTFPSYEQYF
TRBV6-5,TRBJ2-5,CASSKTGTGRETQYF
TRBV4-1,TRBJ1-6,CASSRRDSSYNSPLHF
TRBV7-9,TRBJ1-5,CASSPETGGKNQPQHF
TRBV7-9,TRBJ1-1,CASSLWELVNTEAFF
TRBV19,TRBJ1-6,CASGHQDSPLHF
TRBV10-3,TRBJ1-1,CAIRDSYRNTEAFF
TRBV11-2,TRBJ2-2,CASSLDGDLRTGELFF
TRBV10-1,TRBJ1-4,CASSESGGFNEKLFF
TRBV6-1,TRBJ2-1,CASSEVRGQGAKNEQFF
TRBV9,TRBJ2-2,CASSQGGSNTGELFF
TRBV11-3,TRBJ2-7,CASTSPGPLSYEQYF
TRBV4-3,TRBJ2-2,CASSQGTGSTGELFF
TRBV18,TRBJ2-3,CASSTETTRGNTQYF
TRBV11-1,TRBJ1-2,CASSRDRGQNGYTF
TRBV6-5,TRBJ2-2,CASSRDELTGELFF
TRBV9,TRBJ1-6,CASSAPRGTSSYNSPLHF